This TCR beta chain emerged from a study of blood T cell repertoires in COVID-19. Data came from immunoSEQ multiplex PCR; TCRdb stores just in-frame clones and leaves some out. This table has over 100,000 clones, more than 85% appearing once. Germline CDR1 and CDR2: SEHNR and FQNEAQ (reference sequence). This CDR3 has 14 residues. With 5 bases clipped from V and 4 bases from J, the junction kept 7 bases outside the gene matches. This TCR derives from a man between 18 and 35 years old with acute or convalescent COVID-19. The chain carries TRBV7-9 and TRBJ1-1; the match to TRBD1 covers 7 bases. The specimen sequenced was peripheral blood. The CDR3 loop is CASSPPDRSTEAFF. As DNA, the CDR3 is TGTGCCAGCAGCCCCCCGGACAGGTCCACTGAAGCTTTCTTT.